This T cell receptor beta chain was retrieved from a study of CD8 T cells in Susac syndrome. CD8+ and CD4+ T cells from blood underwent TCR beta sequencing, which was carried out in a high-throughput format. The multiple sclerosis control group consisted of treatment-naive patients whose relapsing-remitting disease, which was either stable or active, fulfilled revised McDonald criteria. Bulk CD8+ and CD4+ cells came from magnetic negative isolation; CD8+ TEMRA by FACS. After extraction with the RNeasy kit, 0.5 to 1 ug of the RNA was reverse transcribed using random hexamers. TCR beta CDR3 was amplified by immunoSEQ covering 54 Vbeta and 13 Jbeta. Each CDR3 protein gets one entry after TCRdb re-called the immunoSEQ multiplex PCR reads with MiXCR. The sample holds some 200,000 distinct CDR3 sequences; 90% to 95% are singletons and the top ten take about 0.09%. V was cut by 2 bases and J by 5 bases, with 12 bases left in between. Germline lookup yields CDR1 GTSNPN and CDR2 SVGIG (reference sequence). The CDR3 covers 14 residues.

This clonotype has a handful of counts. The chain uses TRBV30 and TRBJ1-4; D call uncertain. The clonotype originates from a human donor with multiple sclerosis. Sequences were obtained from CD4+ T cells from PBMCs. CDR3 DNA sequence: TGTGCCTGGAGTAGGGAGCGGGCGAATGAAAAACTGTTTTTT. Protein: CAWSRERANEKLFF.